This TCR beta chain was observed in a study of blood T cell repertoires in COVID-19. Study-wide context: Sources were T cells, B-cell-depleted T cells, or PBMCs; the material itself was cDNA or gDNA.

As handled by the study authors: Amplified reference gene primers provided the basis for estimating nucleated cell counts. Method: immunoSEQ multiplex PCR; TCRdb's copy keeps in-frame clones and lacks some. The DNA gave D and trimming, while V, J and clone size come from that table. Of more than 25,000 clones in the sample, roughly nine tenths were seen once. V dropped 1 base and J dropped 2 bases, with 10 bases sitting between them. This CDR3 is 15 amino acids long. The germline gives CDR1 SGHRS, CDR2 YFSETQ. The chain combines TRBV5-1 with TRBJ1-3; TRBD1 might be the D (6 bases). The receptor's source is a woman in her thirties or forties with active or convalescent COVID-19. Sequencing used peripheral blood. The CDR3 nucleotides read TGCGCCAGCAGCTTGAGGGAGGGGGCTGGAAACACCATATATTTT. This sequence encodes CASSLREGAGNTIYF.